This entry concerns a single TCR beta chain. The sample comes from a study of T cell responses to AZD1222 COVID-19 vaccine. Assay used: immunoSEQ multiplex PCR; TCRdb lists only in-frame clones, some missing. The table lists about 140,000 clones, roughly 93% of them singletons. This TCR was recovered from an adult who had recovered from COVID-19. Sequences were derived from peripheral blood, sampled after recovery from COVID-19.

As DNA, the CDR3 is TGTGCCAGCAGCTTGGGGATTGGGGGCGAGCAGTACTTC. The encoded protein is CASSLGIGGEQYF. The V call is TRBV5-6, the J call TRBJ2-7; D may match TRBD1 or TRBD2 (5 bases each). Germline CDR1 is SGHDT and CDR2 is YYEEEE. CDR3 size: 13 residues. V was clipped by 0 bases and J by 6 bases, with 10 bases between them.